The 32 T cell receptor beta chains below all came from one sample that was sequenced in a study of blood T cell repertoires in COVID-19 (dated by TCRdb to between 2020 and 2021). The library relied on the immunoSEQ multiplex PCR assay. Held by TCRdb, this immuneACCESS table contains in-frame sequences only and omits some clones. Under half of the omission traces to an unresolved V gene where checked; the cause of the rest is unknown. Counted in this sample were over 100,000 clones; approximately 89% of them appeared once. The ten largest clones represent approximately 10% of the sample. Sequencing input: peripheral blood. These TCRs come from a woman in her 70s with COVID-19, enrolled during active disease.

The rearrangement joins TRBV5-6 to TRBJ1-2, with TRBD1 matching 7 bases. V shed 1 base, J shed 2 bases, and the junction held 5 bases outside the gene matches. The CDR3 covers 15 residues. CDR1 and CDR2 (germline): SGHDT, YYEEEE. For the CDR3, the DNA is TGTGCCAGCAGCTTGAGAGCCAGGGGGAACTATGGCTACACCTTC. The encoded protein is CASSLRARGNYGYTF.

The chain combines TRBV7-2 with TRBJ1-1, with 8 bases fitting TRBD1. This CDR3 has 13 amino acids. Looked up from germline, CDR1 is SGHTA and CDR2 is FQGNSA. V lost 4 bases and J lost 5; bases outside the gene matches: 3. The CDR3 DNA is TGTGCCAGCAGCTACAGGGGGGGGACTGAAGCTTTCTTT. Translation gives CASSYRGGTEAFF.

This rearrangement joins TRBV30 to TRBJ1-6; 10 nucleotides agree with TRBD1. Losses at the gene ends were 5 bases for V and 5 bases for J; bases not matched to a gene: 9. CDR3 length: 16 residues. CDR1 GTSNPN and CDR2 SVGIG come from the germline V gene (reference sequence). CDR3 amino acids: CAWAGPGQGNNSPLHF. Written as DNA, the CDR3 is TGTGCCTGGGCGGGTCCGGGACAGGGGAATAATTCACCCCTCCACTTT.

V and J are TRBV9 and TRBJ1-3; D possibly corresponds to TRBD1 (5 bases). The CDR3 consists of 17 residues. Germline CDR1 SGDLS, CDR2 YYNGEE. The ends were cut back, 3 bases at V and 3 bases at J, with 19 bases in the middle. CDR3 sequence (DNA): TGTGCCAGCAGCGGGGGATCAGGGAACCCTCGTGGAAACACCATATATTTT. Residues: CASSGGSGNPRGNTIYF.

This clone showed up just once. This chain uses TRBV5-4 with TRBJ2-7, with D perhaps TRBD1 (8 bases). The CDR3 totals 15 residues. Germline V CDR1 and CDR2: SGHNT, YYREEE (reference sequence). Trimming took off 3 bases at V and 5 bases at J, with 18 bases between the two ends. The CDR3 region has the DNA TGTGCCAGCAGCTCTCCGAACAGGGGGGGTCACGAGCAGTACTTC. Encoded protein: CASSSPNRGGHEQYF.

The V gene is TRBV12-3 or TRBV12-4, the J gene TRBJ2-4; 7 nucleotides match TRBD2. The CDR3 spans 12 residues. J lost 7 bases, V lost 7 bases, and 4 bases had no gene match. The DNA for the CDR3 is TGTGCCAGCACGGGGAGGGGTAACATTCAGTACTTC. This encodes CASTGRGNIQYF.

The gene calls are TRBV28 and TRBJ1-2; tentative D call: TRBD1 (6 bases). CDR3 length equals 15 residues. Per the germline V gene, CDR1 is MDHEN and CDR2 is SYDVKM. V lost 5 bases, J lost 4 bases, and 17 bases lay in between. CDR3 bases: TGTGCCAGCAGTCTCACCGGGACACCCTTCTATGGCTACACCTTC. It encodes CASSLTGTPFYGYTF.

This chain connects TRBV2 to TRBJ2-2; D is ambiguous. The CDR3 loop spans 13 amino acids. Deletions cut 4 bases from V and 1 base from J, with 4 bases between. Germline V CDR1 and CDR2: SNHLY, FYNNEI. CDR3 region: CASSVLNTGELFF. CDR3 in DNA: TGTGCCAGCAGTGTTCTGAACACCGGGGAGCTGTTTTTT.

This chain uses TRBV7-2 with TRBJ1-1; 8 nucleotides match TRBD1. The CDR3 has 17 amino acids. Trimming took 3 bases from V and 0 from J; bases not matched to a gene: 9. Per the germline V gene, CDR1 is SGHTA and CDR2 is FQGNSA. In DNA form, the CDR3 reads TGTGCCAGCAGCTTGAAAGGACAGGGCCGGCTGAACACTGAAGCTTTCTTT. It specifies CASSLKGQGRLNTEAFF. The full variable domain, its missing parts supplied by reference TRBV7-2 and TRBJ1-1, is GAGVSQSPSNKVTEKGKDVELRCDPISGHTALYWYRQSLGQGLEFLIYFQGNSAPDKSGLPSDRFSAERTGGSVSTLTIQRTQQEDSAVYLCASSLKGQGRLNTEAFFGQGTRLTVV.

The DNA of the CDR3 is TGTGCCAGCAGCTTCGGGACAGGATTATCACCCCTCCACTTT. Amino acid sequence: CASSFGTGLSPLHF. The gene calls are TRBV5-4 and TRBJ1-6, with 8 bases matching TRBD1. Germline V gene lookup returns CDR1 SGHNT and CDR2 YYREEE (reference sequence). The CDR3 spans 14 residues. Losses at the gene ends were 2 bases for V and 10 bases for J; bases not matched to a gene: 5.

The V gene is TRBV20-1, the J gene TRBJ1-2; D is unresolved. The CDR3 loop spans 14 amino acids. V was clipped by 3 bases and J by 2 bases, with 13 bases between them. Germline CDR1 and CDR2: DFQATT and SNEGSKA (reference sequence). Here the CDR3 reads CSASFGETNYGYTF. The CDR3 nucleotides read TGCAGTGCTAGTTTCGGGGAGACCAACTATGGCTACACCTTC.

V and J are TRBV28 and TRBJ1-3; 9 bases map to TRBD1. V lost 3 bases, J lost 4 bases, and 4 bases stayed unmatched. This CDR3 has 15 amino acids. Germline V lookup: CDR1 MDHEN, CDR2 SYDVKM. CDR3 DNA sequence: TGTGCCAGCAGTTTGGGACAGGGTCTAGGAAACACCATATATTTT. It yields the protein CASSLGQGLGNTIYF.

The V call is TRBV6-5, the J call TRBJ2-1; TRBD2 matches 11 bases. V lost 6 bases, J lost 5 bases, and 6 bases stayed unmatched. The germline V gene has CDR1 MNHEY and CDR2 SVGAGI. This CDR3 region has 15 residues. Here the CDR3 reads CASRILAGGHNEQFF. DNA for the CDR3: TGTGCCAGCAGGATTCTAGCGGGGGGCCACAATGAGCAGTTCTTC.

CDR3 bases: TGTGCCAGCAGTTTCCCAGCCGATAAAGGGGACGAGCAGTACTTC. This encodes CASSFPADKGDEQYF. The V gene is TRBV6-6, the J gene TRBJ2-7; a possible D gene is TRBD1 (5 bases). Germline V lookup: CDR1 MNHNY, CDR2 SVGAGI (reference sequence). V was cut by 4 bases and J by 5 bases, with 18 bases left in between. The CDR3 length is 15 residues.

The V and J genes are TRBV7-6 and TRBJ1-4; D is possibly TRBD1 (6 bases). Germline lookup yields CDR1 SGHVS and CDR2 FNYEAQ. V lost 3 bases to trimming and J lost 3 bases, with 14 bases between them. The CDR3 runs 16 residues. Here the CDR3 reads CASSLNWGPANEKLFF. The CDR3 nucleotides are TGTGCCAGCAGCTTGAATTGGGGGCCGGCTAATGAAAAACTGTTTTTT.

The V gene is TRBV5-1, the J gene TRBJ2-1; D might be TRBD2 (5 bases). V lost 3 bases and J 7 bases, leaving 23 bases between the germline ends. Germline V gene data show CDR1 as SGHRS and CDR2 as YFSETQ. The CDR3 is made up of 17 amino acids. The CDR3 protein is CASSSFFLALGSNEQFF. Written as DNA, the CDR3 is TGCGCCAGCAGCTCGTTTTTTCTAGCCCTCGGGTCGAATGAGCAGTTCTTC.

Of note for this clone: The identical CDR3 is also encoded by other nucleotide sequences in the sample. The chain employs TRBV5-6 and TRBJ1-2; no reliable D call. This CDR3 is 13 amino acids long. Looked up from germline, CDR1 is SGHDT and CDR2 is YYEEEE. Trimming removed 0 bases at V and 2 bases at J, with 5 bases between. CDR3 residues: CASSLGQNYGYTF. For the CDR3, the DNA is TGTGCCAGCAGCTTGGGGCAGAACTATGGCTACACCTTC.

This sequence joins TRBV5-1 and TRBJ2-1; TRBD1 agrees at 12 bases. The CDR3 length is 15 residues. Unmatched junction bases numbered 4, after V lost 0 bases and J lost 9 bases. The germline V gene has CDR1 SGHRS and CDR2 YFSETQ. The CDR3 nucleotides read TGCGCCAGCAGCTTGGGATTGGGACAGGGGGCTGAGCAGTTCTTC. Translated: CASSLGLGQGAEQFF.

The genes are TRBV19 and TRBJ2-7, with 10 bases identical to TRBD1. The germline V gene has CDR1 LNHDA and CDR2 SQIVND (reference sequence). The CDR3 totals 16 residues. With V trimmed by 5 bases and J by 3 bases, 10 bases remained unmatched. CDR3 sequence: CASSSSFRDRGYEQYF. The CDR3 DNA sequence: TGTGCCAGTAGTTCATCGTTCCGGGACAGGGGCTACGAGCAGTACTTC.

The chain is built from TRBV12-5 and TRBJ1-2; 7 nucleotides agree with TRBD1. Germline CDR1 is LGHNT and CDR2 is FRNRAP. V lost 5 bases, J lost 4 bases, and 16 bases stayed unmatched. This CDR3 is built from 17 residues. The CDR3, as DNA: TGTGCTAGTGGTCCCGCCCTAACAGGGGCGTTTGGCTATGGCTACACCTTC. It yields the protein CASGPALTGAFGYGYTF.

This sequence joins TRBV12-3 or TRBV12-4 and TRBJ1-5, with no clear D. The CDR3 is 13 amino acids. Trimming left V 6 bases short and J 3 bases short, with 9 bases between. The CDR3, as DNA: TGTGCCAGCAGATTCTCCCTCAATCAGCCCCAGCATTTT. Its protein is CASRFSLNQPQHF.

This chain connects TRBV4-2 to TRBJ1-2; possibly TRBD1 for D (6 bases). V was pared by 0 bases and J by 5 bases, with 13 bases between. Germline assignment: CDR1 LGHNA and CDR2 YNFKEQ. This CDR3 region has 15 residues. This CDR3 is CASSQDIGQGYGYTF. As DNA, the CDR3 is TGTGCCAGCAGCCAAGATATAGGCCAGGGGTATGGCTACACCTTC.

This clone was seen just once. CDR3 protein: CASSLEIQPYGYTF. CDR3 coding DNA: TGCGCCAGCAGCTTGGAGATACAACCTTATGGCTACACCTTC. V and J are TRBV5-1 and TRBJ1-2, with unresolved D. CDR1 SGHRS and CDR2 YFSETQ come from the germline V gene. CDR3 length equals 14 residues. Trimming removed 0 bases at V and 5 bases at J, with 11 bases between.

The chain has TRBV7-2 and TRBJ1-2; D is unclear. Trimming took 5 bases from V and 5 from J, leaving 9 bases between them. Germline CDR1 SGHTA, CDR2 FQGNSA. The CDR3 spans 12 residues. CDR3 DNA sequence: TGTGCCAGCAGCGCGGAGAGATATGGCTACACCTTC. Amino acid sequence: CASSAERYGYTF.

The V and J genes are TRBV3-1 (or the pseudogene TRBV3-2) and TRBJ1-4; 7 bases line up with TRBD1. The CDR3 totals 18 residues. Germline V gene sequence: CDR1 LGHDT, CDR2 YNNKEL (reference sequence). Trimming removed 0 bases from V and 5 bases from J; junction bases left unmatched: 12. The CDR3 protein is CASSQERRTGWENEKLFF. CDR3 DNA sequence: TGTGCCAGCAGCCAAGAGAGAAGGACAGGATGGGAAAATGAAAAACTGTTTTTT.

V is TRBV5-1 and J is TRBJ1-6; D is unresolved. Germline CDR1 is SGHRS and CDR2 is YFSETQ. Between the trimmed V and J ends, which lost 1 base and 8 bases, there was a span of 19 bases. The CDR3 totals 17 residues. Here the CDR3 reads CASSLRANPLKDSPLHF. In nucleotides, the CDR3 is TGCGCCAGCAGCTTGCGAGCCAACCCGCTGAAAGATTCACCCCTCCACTTT.

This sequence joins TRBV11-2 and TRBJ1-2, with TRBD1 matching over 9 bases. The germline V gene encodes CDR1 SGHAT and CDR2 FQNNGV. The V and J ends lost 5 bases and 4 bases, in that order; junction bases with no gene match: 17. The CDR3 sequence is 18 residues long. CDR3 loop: CASSPSTGTGFSVYGYTF. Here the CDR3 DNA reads TGTGCCAGCAGCCCGAGTACCGGGACAGGGTTTTCAGTCTATGGCTACACCTTC.

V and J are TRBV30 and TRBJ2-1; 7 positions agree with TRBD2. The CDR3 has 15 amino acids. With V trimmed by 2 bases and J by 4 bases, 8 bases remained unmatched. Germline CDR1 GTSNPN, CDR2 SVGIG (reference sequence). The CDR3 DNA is TGTGCCTGGAGTAGATGGCGGGGGTCTTACAATGAGCAGTTCTTC. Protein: CAWSRWRGSYNEQFF.

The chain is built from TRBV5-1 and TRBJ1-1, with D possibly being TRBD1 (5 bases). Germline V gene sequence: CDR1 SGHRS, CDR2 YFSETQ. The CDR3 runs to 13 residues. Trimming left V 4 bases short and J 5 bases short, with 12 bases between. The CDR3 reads CASSPPRGTEAFF. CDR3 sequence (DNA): TGCGCCAGCAGCCCACCCCGGGGGACTGAAGCTTTCTTT. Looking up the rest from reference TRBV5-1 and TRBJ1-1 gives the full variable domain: KAGVTQTPRYLIKTRGQQVTLSCSPISGHRSVSWYQQTPGQGLQFLFEYFSETQRNKGNFPGRFSGRQFSNSRSEMNVSTLELGDSALYLCASSPPRGTEAFFGQGTRLTVV.

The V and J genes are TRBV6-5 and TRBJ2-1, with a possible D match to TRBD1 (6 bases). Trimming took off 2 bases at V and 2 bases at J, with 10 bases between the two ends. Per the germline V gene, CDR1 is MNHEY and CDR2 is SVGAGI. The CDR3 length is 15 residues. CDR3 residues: CASSYRDIAYNEQFF. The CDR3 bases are TGTGCCAGCAGTTACAGGGACATCGCCTACAATGAGCAGTTCTTC.

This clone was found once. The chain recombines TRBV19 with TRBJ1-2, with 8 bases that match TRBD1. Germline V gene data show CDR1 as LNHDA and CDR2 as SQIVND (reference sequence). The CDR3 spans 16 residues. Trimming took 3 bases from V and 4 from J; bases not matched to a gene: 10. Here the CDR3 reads CASSMTGTGASYGYTF. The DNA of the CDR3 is TGTGCCAGTAGTATGACGGGGACAGGAGCAAGCTATGGCTACACCTTC.

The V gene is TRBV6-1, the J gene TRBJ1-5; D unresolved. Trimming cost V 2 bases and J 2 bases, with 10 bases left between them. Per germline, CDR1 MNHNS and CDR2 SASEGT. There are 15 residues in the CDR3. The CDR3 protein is CASSESLFGNQPQHF. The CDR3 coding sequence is TGTGCCAGCAGTGAATCCCTGTTTGGCAATCAGCCCCAGCATTTT.